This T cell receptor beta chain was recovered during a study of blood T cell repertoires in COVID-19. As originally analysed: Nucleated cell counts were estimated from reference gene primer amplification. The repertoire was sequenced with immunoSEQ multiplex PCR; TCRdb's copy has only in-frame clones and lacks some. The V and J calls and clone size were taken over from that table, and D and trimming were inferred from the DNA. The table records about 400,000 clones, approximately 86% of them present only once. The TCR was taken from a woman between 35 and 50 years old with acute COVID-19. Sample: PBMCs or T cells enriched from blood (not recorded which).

The CDR3 protein is CSATGEVNSGNTIYF. The CDR3 DNA reads as TGCAGTGCGACAGGGGAGGTAAACTCTGGAAACACCATATATTTT. The chain recombines TRBV29-1 with TRBJ1-3, with 8 bases identical to TRBD1. CDR1 SQVTM and CDR2 ANQGSEA come from the germline V gene. The CDR3 sequence is 15 residues long.